The present T cell receptor beta chain was sequenced within a study of shared T cell receptors in the human thymus. The method was immunoSEQ multiplex PCR; TCRdb's version includes in-frame clones alone and lacks a portion of them. Seen here are 600,000 to 900,000 clones, roughly 88% observed once, and the top ten hold around 0.0094%. The length of the CDR3 is 15 residues. Germline lookup yields CDR1 MNHNS and CDR2 SASEGT. V lost 6 bases, J lost 2 bases, and 5 bases stayed unmatched. The sample also formed part of further work on human thymus T cells.

The J gene is TRBJ1-5, the V gene TRBV6-1, with TRBD1 matching over 9 bases. The sequencing sample was made of thymocytes. The clonotype originates from a girl in the first two years of life with a congenital heart defect. The CDR3 DNA follows: TGTGCCAGCAGAAGACAGGGGGGTGGCAATCAGCCCCAGCATTTT. Encoded protein: CASRRQGGGNQPQHF.